This TCR beta chain was documented in a study of blood T cell repertoires in COVID-19. On the study more broadly: Samples taken during acute and convalescent COVID-19 were collected in the United States, Italy and Spain. Sources were T cells, B-cell-depleted T cells, or PBMCs; the material itself was cDNA or gDNA.

Profiling relied on immunoSEQ multiplex PCR, and the TCRdb table lists in-frame clones only, not all of them. The data hold about 130,000 clones, with 55% to 75% observed a single time. Germline V gives CDR1 SGHAT, CDR2 FQNNGV. Trimming left V 4 bases short and J 1 base short, with 10 bases between. The CDR3 loop spans 15 amino acids. The chain has TRBV11-2 and TRBJ2-2; D might be TRBD2 (5 bases). This TCR was sampled from a woman aged 70 to 79 with acute or convalescent COVID-19. The sequencing sample was made of peripheral blood. This chain's CDR3 is CASSSSRGNTGELFF. The CDR3 DNA follows: TGTGCCAGCAGCTCCTCACGGGGGAACACCGGGGAGCTGTTTTTT.